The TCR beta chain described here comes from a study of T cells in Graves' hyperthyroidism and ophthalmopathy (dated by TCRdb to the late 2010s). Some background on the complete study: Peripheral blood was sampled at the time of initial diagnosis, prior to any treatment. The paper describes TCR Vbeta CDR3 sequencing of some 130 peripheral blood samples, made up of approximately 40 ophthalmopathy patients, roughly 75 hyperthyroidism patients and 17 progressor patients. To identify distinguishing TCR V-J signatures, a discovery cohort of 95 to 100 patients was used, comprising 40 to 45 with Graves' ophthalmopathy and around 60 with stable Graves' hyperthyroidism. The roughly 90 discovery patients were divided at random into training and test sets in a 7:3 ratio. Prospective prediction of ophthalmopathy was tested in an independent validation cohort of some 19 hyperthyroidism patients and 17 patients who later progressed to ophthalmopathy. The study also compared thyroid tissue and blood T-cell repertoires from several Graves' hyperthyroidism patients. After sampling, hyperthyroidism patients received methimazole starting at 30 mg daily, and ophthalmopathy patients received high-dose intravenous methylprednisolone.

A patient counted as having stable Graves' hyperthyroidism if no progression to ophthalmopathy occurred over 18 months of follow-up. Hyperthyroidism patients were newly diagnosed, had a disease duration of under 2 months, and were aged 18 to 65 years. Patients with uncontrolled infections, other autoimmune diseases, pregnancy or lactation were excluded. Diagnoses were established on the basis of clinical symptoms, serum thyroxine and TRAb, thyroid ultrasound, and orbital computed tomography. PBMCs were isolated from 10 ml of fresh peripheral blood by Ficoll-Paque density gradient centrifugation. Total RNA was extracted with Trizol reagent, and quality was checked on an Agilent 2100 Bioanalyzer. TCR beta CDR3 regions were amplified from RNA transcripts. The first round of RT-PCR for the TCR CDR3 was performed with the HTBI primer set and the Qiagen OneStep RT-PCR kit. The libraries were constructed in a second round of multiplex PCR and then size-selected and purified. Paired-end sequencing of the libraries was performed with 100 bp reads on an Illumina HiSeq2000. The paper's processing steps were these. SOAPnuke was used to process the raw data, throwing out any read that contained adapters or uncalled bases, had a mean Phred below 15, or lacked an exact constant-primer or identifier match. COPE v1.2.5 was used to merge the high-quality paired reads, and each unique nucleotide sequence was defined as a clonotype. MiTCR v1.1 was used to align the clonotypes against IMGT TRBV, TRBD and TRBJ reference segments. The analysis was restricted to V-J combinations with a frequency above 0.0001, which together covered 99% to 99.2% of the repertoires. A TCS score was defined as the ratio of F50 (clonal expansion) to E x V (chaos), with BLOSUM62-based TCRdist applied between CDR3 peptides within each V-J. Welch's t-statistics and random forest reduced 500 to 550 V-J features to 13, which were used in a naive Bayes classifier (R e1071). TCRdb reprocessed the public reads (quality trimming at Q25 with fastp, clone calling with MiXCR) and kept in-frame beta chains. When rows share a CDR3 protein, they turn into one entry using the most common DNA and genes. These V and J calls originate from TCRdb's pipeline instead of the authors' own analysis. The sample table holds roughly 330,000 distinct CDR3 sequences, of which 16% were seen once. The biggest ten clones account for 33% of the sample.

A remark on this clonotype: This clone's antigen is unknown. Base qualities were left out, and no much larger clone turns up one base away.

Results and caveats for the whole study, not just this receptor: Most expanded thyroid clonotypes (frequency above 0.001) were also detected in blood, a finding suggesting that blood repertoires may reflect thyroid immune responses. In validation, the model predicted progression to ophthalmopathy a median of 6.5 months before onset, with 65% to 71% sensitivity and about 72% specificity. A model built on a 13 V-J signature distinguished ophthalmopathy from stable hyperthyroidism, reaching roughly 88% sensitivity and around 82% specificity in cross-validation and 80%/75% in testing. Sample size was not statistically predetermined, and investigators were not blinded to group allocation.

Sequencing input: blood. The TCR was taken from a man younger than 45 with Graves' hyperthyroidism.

The CDR3 region reads CASSPPSGSLYNEQFF. The nucleotides are TGTGCCAGCTCGCCCCCTAGCGGGAGTCTCTACAATGAGCAGTTCTTC. The chain links TRBV18 with TRBJ2-1; a stretch of 10 junction bases matches TRBD2. CDR1 and CDR2, per the germline V gene, are KGHSH and LQKENI. At the junction V is shortened by 6 bases and J by 3 bases; bases outside the gene matches: 8. Spanning cysteine to phenylalanine, the CDR3 consists of 16 amino acids. This entry keeps only the CDR3 DNA: 48 bases, framed from base 1.